This is a list of T cell receptor beta chains from one sample in a study of identical twins. TCRdb ran MiXCR on the 5' RACE reads and lists one entry per CDR3 protein. The sample yields under 250,000 distinct CDR3 sequences, around 8.1% seen once. These data are also associated with another study on yellow fever vaccine responses in identical twins.

The sequenced sample consisted of memory (CD45RO+) T cells sorted from blood. These receptors were taken from a woman between 18 and 29 years old in good health. The CDR3 runs from the conserved cysteine through the conserved F or W. D genes are given only for firm matches. Clone sizes are given selectively: once, few, many, or a class where the clone is expanded.

d_gene: NA
v_gene: TRBV20-1
abundance: NA
j_gene: TRBJ2-2
CDR3nt: TGCAGTGCTAGAGATAGGATAGGGGGGACGAACACCGGGGAGCTGTTTTTT
CDR3aa: CSARDRIGGTNTGELFF

d_gene: NA
v_gene: TRBV11-2
abundance: NA
j_gene: TRBJ2-5
CDR3nt: TGTGCCAGCAGTATGGGTAGGGTCGAGACCCAGTACTTC
CDR3aa: CASSMGRVETQYF

d_gene: TRBD1
v_gene: TRBV5-1
abundance: few
j_gene: TRBJ2-3
CDR3nt: TGCGCCAGCAGCTTGGAGCTCAGGGGGCGCGGCACAGATACGCAGTATTTT
CDR3aa: CASSLELRGRGTDTQYF

d_gene: NA
v_gene: TRBV7-9
abundance: few
j_gene: TRBJ2-7
CDR3nt: TGTGCCAGCAGCTTAGCGCAGTCGAACGAGCAGTACTTC
CDR3aa: CASSLAQSNEQYF

d_gene: NA
v_gene: TRBV28
abundance: NA
j_gene: TRBJ2-7
CDR3nt: TGTGCCAGCAGTACCTTCGGCGGAAAGGGCTACGAGCAGTACTTC
CDR3aa: CASSTFGGKGYEQYF

d_gene: TRBD1
v_gene: TRBV12-3/TRBV12-4
abundance: many
j_gene: TRBJ2-3
CDR3nt: TGTGCCAGCAGTTCCCGGGGACAGACTTTAGGGCAGTATTTT
CDR3aa: CASSSRGQTLGQYF

d_gene: NA
v_gene: TRBV12-3/TRBV12-4
abundance: many
j_gene: TRBJ1-2
CDR3nt: TGTGCCAGCAGCCCCGGGACGGTCTATGGCTACACCTTC
CDR3aa: CASSPGTVYGYTF

d_gene: NA
v_gene: TRBV12-3/TRBV12-4
abundance: few
j_gene: TRBJ1-4
CDR3nt: TGTGCCAGCAGTTTATTTCAAAATCGACTGTTTTTT
CDR3aa: CASSLFQNRLFF

d_gene: TRBD1
v_gene: TRBV6-1
abundance: many
j_gene: TRBJ2-2
CDR3nt: TGTGCCAGCAGTGGAACAGGGGGAGACACCGGGGAGCTGTTTTTT
CDR3aa: CASSGTGGDTGELFF

d_gene: NA
v_gene: TRBV7-9
abundance: NA
j_gene: TRBJ2-1
CDR3nt: TGTGCCAGCATCCCCTTAAAAGGGGGCAATGAGCAGTTCTTC
CDR3aa: CASIPLKGGNEQFF

d_gene: NA
v_gene: TRBV12-3/TRBV12-4
abundance: NA
j_gene: TRBJ1-5
CDR3nt: TGTGCCAGCAGTTTAGGAGGGTCGGGTCAGCCCCAGCATTTT
CDR3aa: CASSLGGSGQPQHF

d_gene: TRBD1
v_gene: TRBV4-1
abundance: NA
j_gene: TRBJ1-5
CDR3nt: TGCGCCAGCAGCCAAGTCGGGGGAGGGGGCCACCAGCATTTT
CDR3aa: CASSQVGGGGHQHF

d_gene: NA
v_gene: TRBV12-3/TRBV12-4
abundance: many
j_gene: TRBJ2-5
CDR3nt: TGTGCCAGCAGTTTTCCCCGGACAGCCCAGTACTTC
CDR3aa: CASSFPRTAQYF

d_gene: NA
v_gene: TRBV29-1
abundance: many
j_gene: TRBJ2-1
CDR3nt: TGCAGCGTTGGGGACGGTTACAATGAGCAGTTCTTC
CDR3aa: CSVGDGYNEQFF

d_gene: NA
v_gene: TRBV7-9
abundance: NA
j_gene: TRBJ1-2
CDR3nt: TGTGCCAGCAGCTTAGCAGGGATGTTTCATGGCTACACCTTC
CDR3aa: CASSLAGMFHGYTF

d_gene: TRBD2
v_gene: TRBV2
abundance: few
j_gene: TRBJ2-3
CDR3nt: TGTGCCTGCAGTCCCCACGGGACTAGCGGTCTTTTTAGCACAGATACGCAGTATTTT
CDR3aa: CACSPHGTSGLFSTDTQYF

d_gene: NA
v_gene: TRBV20-1
abundance: many
j_gene: TRBJ2-5
CDR3nt: TGCAGTGCTATCTCGGCGGGGAGAGGGGAGACCCAGTACTTC
CDR3aa: CSAISAGRGETQYF

d_gene: TRBD2
v_gene: TRBV28
abundance: NA
j_gene: TRBJ2-5
CDR3nt: TGTGCCAGCAGGCCGACTAGCGGGAGGCCGCGGGAGACCCAGTACTTC
CDR3aa: CASRPTSGRPRETQYF

d_gene: NA
v_gene: TRBV6-5
abundance: many
j_gene: TRBJ2-3
CDR3nt: TGTGCCAGCAGTTACAAATACATGGATACGCAGTATTTT
CDR3aa: CASSYKYMDTQYF

d_gene: TRBD2
v_gene: TRBV20-1
abundance: NA
j_gene: TRBJ2-3
CDR3nt: TGCAGTGCCAGCGGGAAGACAGATACGCAGTATTTT
CDR3aa: CSASGKTDTQYF

d_gene: TRBD2
v_gene: TRBV9
abundance: few
j_gene: TRBJ2-1
CDR3nt: TGTGCCAGCAGTGTAGCTACTAGCGGTTACAATGAGCAGTTCTTC
CDR3aa: CASSVATSGYNEQFF

d_gene: TRBD2
v_gene: TRBV20-1
abundance: few
j_gene: TRBJ2-7
CDR3nt: TGCAGTGCTAGAGACTTGAGCGGGAGTCCCTACGAGCAGTACTTC
CDR3aa: CSARDLSGSPYEQYF

d_gene: NA
v_gene: TRBV20-1
abundance: NA
j_gene: TRBJ2-7
CDR3nt: TGCAGTGCTAGGGTTTGGGATAAGCAGTACTTC
CDR3aa: CSARVWDKQYF

d_gene: NA
v_gene: TRBV10-1
abundance: NA
j_gene: TRBJ2-6
CDR3nt: TGCGCCAGCAATGACCCAGGGGCTGGGGCCAACGTCCTGACTTTC
CDR3aa: CASNDPGAGANVLTF

d_gene: TRBD1
v_gene: TRBV20-1
abundance: many
j_gene: TRBJ1-5
CDR3nt: TGCAGTTTTTCCCGGGACAGTAATCAGCCCCAGCATTTT
CDR3aa: CSFSRDSNQPQHF

d_gene: TRBD1
v_gene: TRBV4-3
abundance: many
j_gene: TRBJ1-2
CDR3nt: TGCGCCAGCAGCCAAGAAACAGGGGGACACTATGGCTACACCTTC
CDR3aa: CASSQETGGHYGYTF

d_gene: NA
v_gene: TRBV28
abundance: many
j_gene: TRBJ2-7
CDR3nt: TGTGCCAGCAGTTTAAAGGACTTGGCAGGGTACGAGCAGTACTTC
CDR3aa: CASSLKDLAGYEQYF

d_gene: NA
v_gene: TRBV12-3/TRBV12-4
abundance: few
j_gene: TRBJ1-4
CDR3nt: TGTGCCAGCAGCCCCGGGACGGGAAAACTGTTTTTT
CDR3aa: CASSPGTGKLFF

d_gene: NA
v_gene: TRBV25-1
abundance: few
j_gene: TRBJ1-4
CDR3nt: TGTGCCAGCAGTGAATTCACAGGTCAAAATGAAAAACTGTTTTTT
CDR3aa: CASSEFTGQNEKLFF

d_gene: TRBD2
v_gene: TRBV9
abundance: NA
j_gene: TRBJ2-3
CDR3nt: TGTGCCAGCAGCGCCAATCTAGCGGGGGGCACAGATACGCAGTATTTT
CDR3aa: CASSANLAGGTDTQYF

d_gene: NA
v_gene: TRBV7-2
abundance: few
j_gene: TRBJ2-1
CDR3nt: TGTGCCAGCAGCTTAGCCTTGCCGGACATCGACTACAATGAGCAGTTCTTC
CDR3aa: CASSLALPDIDYNEQFF

d_gene: NA
v_gene: TRBV20-1
abundance: NA
j_gene: TRBJ2-3
CDR3nt: TGCAGTGCTGGAGCGGGTAGCACAGATACGCAGTATTTT
CDR3aa: CSAGAGSTDTQYF

d_gene: TRBD1
v_gene: TRBV7-6
abundance: many
j_gene: TRBJ1-6
CDR3nt: TGTGCCAGCAGCCTTAGGGACAGTGCTAATTCACCCCTCCACTTT
CDR3aa: CASSLRDSANSPLHF